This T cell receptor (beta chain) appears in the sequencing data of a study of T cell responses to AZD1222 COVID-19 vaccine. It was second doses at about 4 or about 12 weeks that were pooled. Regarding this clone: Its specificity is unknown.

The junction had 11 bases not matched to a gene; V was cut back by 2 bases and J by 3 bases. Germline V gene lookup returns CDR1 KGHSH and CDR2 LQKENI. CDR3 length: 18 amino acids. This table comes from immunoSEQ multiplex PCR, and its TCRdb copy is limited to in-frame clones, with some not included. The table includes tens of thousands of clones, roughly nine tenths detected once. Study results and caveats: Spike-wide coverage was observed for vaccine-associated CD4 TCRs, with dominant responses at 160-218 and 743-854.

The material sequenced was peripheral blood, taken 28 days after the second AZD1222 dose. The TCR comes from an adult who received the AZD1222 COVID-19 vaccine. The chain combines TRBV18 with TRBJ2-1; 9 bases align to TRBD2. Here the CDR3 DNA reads TGTGCCAGCTCACCAAGGGACTTCCCTAGCGGGAACTACAATGAGCAGTTCTTC. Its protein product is CASSPRDFPSGNYNEQFF.